The rows below give T cell receptor beta chains drawn from one sample of a study of human T cells and chemical hapten exposure. From the RACE reads, TCRdb called clonotypes with MiXCR, one entry per CDR3 protein. The sample lists some 38,000 distinct CDR3 sequences; 9.5% were seen once. Here the sequenced sample was whole blood, taken in connection with sensitization to the hapten diphenylcyclopropenone (DPC). The receptors here all came from a man aged 45 to 65 with alopecia areata. Some clones in this sample may be carry-over from other donors' samples. Each CDR3 is given with its conserved first and last residue. Fields, in order: CDR3 DNA, CDR3 protein, D gene, clone size, J gene, V gene, CDR3 length. The D gene is left open where the match is weak. Not every row has a clone size; where given, it reads once, few, many or a size class.

TGCGCCAGCAGCTTTTCCGGGCACACAGATACGCAGTATTTT CASSFSGHTDTQYF . many TRBJ2-3 TRBV5-1 14
TGTGCCAGCAGCCAGGCCCTCGACAGGGTCGGGCCCCAGCATTTT CASSQALDRVGPQHF TRBD1 many TRBJ1-5 TRBV4-2 15
TGTGCCAGCTCACCCGGGACTAGCGAACCGGAGCAGTACTTC CASSPGTSEPEQYF TRBD2 . TRBJ2-7 TRBV18 14
TGTGCCAGCAGCTTAGATCACCGGCCCCGGGGGAATGAGCAGTTCTTC CASSLDHRPRGNEQFF . . TRBJ2-1 TRBV11-2 16
TGCAGCGTTGAGACGGGGATCGACAATGAGCAGTTCTTC CSVETGIDNEQFF . . TRBJ2-1 TRBV29-1 13
TGTGCCAGCAGCGCCGGGACAGGGGCTACCTACGAGCAGTACTTC CASSAGTGATYEQYF TRBD1 . TRBJ2-7 TRBV7-6 15
TGTGCCTGGAGGAGGGGTAGGGATAGCGGGAGCAACGATGAGCAGTTCTTC CAWRRGRDSGSNDEQFF TRBD2 . TRBJ2-1 TRBV30 17
TGTGCCAGCAGTTTGGGACAGGGAGGAAACATTCAGTACTTC CASSLGQGGNIQYF TRBD1 once TRBJ2-4 TRBV28 14
TGCAGTGCTAGTCCGCCGGGCGATACGCAGTATTTT CSASPPGDTQYF . many TRBJ2-3 TRBV20-1 12
TGTGCCAGCAGCTTGGCGCAGAACACCGGGGAGCTGTTTTTT CASSLAQNTGELFF . many TRBJ2-2 TRBV5-8 14
TGTGCCAGCAGGTTCGAATATGGCTACACCTTC CASRFEYGYTF . many TRBJ1-2 TRBV28 11
TGTGCCAGCAGTTACTCGGGGGCCCGCGGGGGGTCCGAGCAGTACTTC CASSYSGARGGSEQYF TRBD2 many TRBJ2-7 TRBV6-2/TRBV6-3 16
TGTGCCAGCAGCCGCGACAGCTCCTATGGCTACACCTTC CASSRDSSYGYTF . many TRBJ1-2 TRBV14 13
TGTGCCAGCAGTATAACTAGCGGGAGGGCCACAGATACGCAGTATTTT CASSITSGRATDTQYF TRBD2 many TRBJ2-3 TRBV7-9 16
TGTGCCAGCAGCCCGGGACTAGCGGGAACCTACGAGCAGTACTTC CASSPGLAGTYEQYF TRBD2 many TRBJ2-7 TRBV3-1 15
TGTGCCAGCAGCGCACTAGCGGGCCCCTACAATGAGCAGTTCTTC CASSALAGPYNEQFF TRBD2 . TRBJ2-1 TRBV7-2 15
TGCAGCGTTGGGAGCGGACTAGCGGTAAACTACAATGAGCAGTTCTTC CSVGSGLAVNYNEQFF TRBD2 . TRBJ2-1 TRBV29-1 16
TGTGCCAGCACTCCTGGGGGGCCCCAGCATTTT CASTPGGPQHF . . TRBJ1-5 TRBV6-6 11
TGTGCCAGCAGTTATGGACAGTCGAATACGCAGTATTTT CASSYGQSNTQYF . few TRBJ2-3 TRBV28 13
TGTGCCAGCAGTCCGTGGACTAGCGGAAACAATGAGCAGTTCTTC CASSPWTSGNNEQFF TRBD2 . TRBJ2-1 TRBV27 15
TGCAGTGCTAGAGATTGGGCAGATGAAAAAACTGTTTTT CSARDWADEKTVF . . TRBJ1-4 TRBV20-1 13
TGTGCCAGCTCACCGACTAGCCAAGCTCTCTACGAGCAGTACTTC CASSPTSQALYEQYF TRBD2 many TRBJ2-7 TRBV18 15
TGTGCCACCATGGGGGGCAGCCTAGATACGCAGTATTTT CATMGGSLDTQYF . few TRBJ2-3 TRBV28 13
TGTGCCAGCAAGAAACCCCAGGGGTTCACCGGGGAGCTGTTTTTT CASKKPQGFTGELFF . . TRBJ2-2 TRBV6-1 15
TGTGCCAGCAGTTGGACTCTCAGGGAGCAGTACTTC CASSWTLREQYF . few TRBJ2-7 TRBV12-3/TRBV12-4 12
TGTGCCAGCAGTTTGGGACAGGCTCAAGAGACCCAGTACTTC CASSLGQAQETQYF TRBD1 few TRBJ2-5 TRBV6-6 14
TGTGCCAGCAGAACTAGCGGGAGGTACGAGCAGTACTTC CASRTSGRYEQYF TRBD2 few TRBJ2-7 TRBV12-3/TRBV12-4 13
TGTGCCAGCAGCTTAGGTACAACTAATGAAAAACTGTTTTTT CASSLGTTNEKLFF . few TRBJ1-4 TRBV11-2 14
TGTGCCAGCAGCTTAGTATCTAGCGGACAAAATGAGCAGTTCTTC CASSLVSSGQNEQFF TRBD2 few TRBJ2-1 TRBV7-8 15
TGTGCCAGCAGCGGACAGTTCCGCTCCTACAATGAGCAGTTCTTC CASSGQFRSYNEQFF . . TRBJ2-1 TRBV12-3/TRBV12-4 15
TGCAGCGTTGGGAATAATGAGCAGTTCTTC CSVGNNEQFF . few TRBJ2-1 TRBV29-1 10
TGCGCCAGCAGCCCCCAGGCAAGCTCCTACAATGAGCAGTTCTTC CASSPQASSYNEQFF . many TRBJ2-1 TRBV4-1 15
TGTGCCAGCAGCTTAAATCCCGGGGGCACTGAAGCTTTCTTT CASSLNPGGTEAFF . many TRBJ1-1 TRBV7-6 14
TGTGCCAGCAGTCCTACGTGGGGGGCTAATGAAAAACTGTTTTTT CASSPTWGANEKLFF . many TRBJ1-4 TRBV12-3/TRBV12-4 15
TGCGCCAGCAGTGAAGGACTAGCGGGGACCCAAGAGACCCAGTACTTC CASSEGLAGTQETQYF TRBD2 . TRBJ2-5 TRBV10-1 16
TGTGCCATCGGCGACAGGGAAGAGACCCAGTACTTC CAIGDREETQYF TRBD1 many TRBJ2-5 TRBV10-3 12
TGTGCCAGCAGTCCCATTGGGCTCGGGCAGCCCCAGCATTTT CASSPIGLGQPQHF . . TRBJ1-5 TRBV27 14
TGTGCCAGCAGTTATGGGTCTAGCGGGAGGGCTCCAGATACGCAGTATTTT CASSYGSSGRAPDTQYF TRBD2 many TRBJ2-3 TRBV6-2/TRBV6-3 17
TGTGCCAGCAGTTTCGGATGGACTGAAGCTTTCTTT CASSFGWTEAFF . many TRBJ1-1 TRBV7-9 12
TGTGCCAGCAGCGGACAAAAAGCAGGGAATGAGCAGTTCTTC CASSGQKAGNEQFF . many TRBJ2-1 TRBV5-4 14
TGTGCCAGCCCCGGTGTGCGGAGGAACACCGGGGAGCTGTTTTTT CASPGVRRNTGELFF . few TRBJ2-2 TRBV7-9 15
TGCAGTGCCTCGGGACTAGTGGAGGGCGAGCAGTACTTC CSASGLVEGEQYF TRBD2 . TRBJ2-7 TRBV20-1 13
TGTGCCAGCAGTTTGAGGATCGAATCCGAGCAGTACTTC CASSLRIESEQYF . many TRBJ2-7 TRBV12-3/TRBV12-4 13
TGCAGTGCTATGGTGGGGACAAACTATGGCTACACCTTC CSAMVGTNYGYTF . . TRBJ1-2 TRBV20-1 13
TGTGCCAGCAGTTTAAGCAGGGCATCCGAGCAGTACTTC CASSLSRASEQYF . . TRBJ2-7 TRBV12-3/TRBV12-4 13
TGTGCCAGCAGATCTGGGACAGGAAAACAGCCCCAGCATTTT CASRSGTGKQPQHF TRBD1 many TRBJ1-5 TRBV12-3/TRBV12-4 14
TGTGCCAGCAGTATTGCACCGGGACAGGGCTACGAGCAGTACTTC CASSIAPGQGYEQYF TRBD1 many TRBJ2-7 TRBV11-2 15
TGTGCCAGCAGTTGGACAGGGAAGATTGTGGAGACCCAGTACTTC CASSWTGKIVETQYF TRBD1 . TRBJ2-5 TRBV2 15
TGTGCCAGCAGTCCTTTAGCGGGACGAGCGTCAGATACGCAGTATTTT CASSPLAGRASDTQYF TRBD2 many TRBJ2-3 TRBV27 16
TGCAGTGCTCCGCTTCCCCCGTCTAGCGGGAGGGGCAATGAGCAGTTCTTC CSAPLPPSSGRGNEQFF TRBD2 few TRBJ2-1 TRBV20-1 17
TGTGCCAGCAGCCCTTGGGACAGGGGTGGCACCGGGGAGCTGTTTTTT CASSPWDRGGTGELFF TRBD1 many TRBJ2-2 TRBV7-3 16
TGTGCCAGCAGCCTACAGAGCTACGAGCAGTACTTC CASSLQSYEQYF . . TRBJ2-7 TRBV5-6 12
TGTGCCAGCAGCGTACAGGGGGCCGTTGCTAATGAAAAACTGTTTTTT CASSVQGAVANEKLFF TRBD1 . TRBJ1-4 TRBV7-2 16
TGTGCCAGCTCACCTAATAGGGGGCGCCTTGGCGGGGAGCTGTTTTTT CASSPNRGRLGGELFF TRBD1 . TRBJ2-2 TRBV18 16
TGTGCCAGCATTCCTACACAAGGCAATGAGCAGTTCTTC CASIPTQGNEQFF . . TRBJ2-1 TRBV6-6 13